A selection of T cell receptor beta chains follows, all from one sample in a study of T cell repertoires in cytomegalovirus infection. One entry per CDR3 protein, called by TCRdb with MiXCR from the reads. The table lists about 100,000 distinct CDR3 sequences, about 15% of them singletons. Source material: PBMCs. These receptors all stem from a human donor in good health (CMV status not recorded). Some clones in this sample may be carry-over from other donors' samples. CDR3s include the opening cysteine and the closing phenylalanine or tryptophan. The order of the fields is V gene, J gene, CDR3 protein.

V: TRBV7-2; J: TRBJ1-1; CDR3: CASSLDPHRVDRNTEAFF
V: TRBV6-1; J: TRBJ1-6; CDR3: CASSRDRANSPLHF
V: TRBV18; J: TRBJ1-5; CDR3: CASSPNRDTINQPQHF
V: TRBV7-2; J: TRBJ1-1; CDR3: CASSFLTQGGGEAFF
V: TRBV7-9; J: TRBJ1-6; CDR3: CASSNTGPFYNSPLHF
V: TRBV7-9; J: TRBJ1-3; CDR3: CASILAGTANSGNTIYF
V: TRBV7-2; J: TRBJ1-2; CDR3: CASSLYQTPGGLGYTF
V: TRBV7-2; J: TRBJ2-5; CDR3: CASSLVGRGLAEETQYF
V: TRBV7-2; J: TRBJ2-1; CDR3: CASTTPGQGVF
V: TRBV7-2; J: TRBJ2-1; CDR3: CASSPGGGSYNEQFF
V: TRBV4-1; J: TRBJ1-3; CDR3: CASSGVGFLSGNTIYF
V: TRBV18; J: TRBJ2-5; CDR3: CASSPLRGQYQETQYF
V: TRBV28; J: TRBJ2-7; CDR3: CASSLWPDTREQYF
V: TRBV25-1; J: TRBJ2-1; CDR3: CASSDGGGNNEQFF
V: TRBV7-2; J: TRBJ1-1; CDR3: CASSLDKNTEAFF
V: TRBV5-4; J: TRBJ1-1; CDR3: CASSPTWAVTEAFF
V: TRBV6-2/TRBV6-3; J: TRBJ2-2; CDR3: CASRPWGASTGELFF
V: TRBV4-1; J: TRBJ2-5; CDR3: CASSQDWEWRPVQETQYF
V: TRBV7-4; J: TRBJ2-7; CDR3: CASSFNPLGQGGAYEQYF
V: TRBV6-8; J: TRBJ2-5; CDR3: CASSTRETQYF
V: TRBV7-2; J: TRBJ2-7; CDR3: CASSQLAGRYEQYF
V: TRBV5-5; J: TRBJ1-2; CDR3: CASSLAGGLTYGYTF
V: TRBV12-3/TRBV12-4; J: TRBJ2-7; CDR3: CASSPASRISSYEQYF
V: TRBV6-5; J: TRBJ1-2; CDR3: CASSYGTGVDGYTF
V: TRBV10-3; J: TRBJ1-6; CDR3: CAISGSGSSYNSPLHF
V: TRBV5-4; J: TRBJ1-1; CDR3: CASSLQGRTEAFF
V: TRBV5-1; J: TRBJ2-3; CDR3: CASSPWPRTDTQYF
V: TRBV7-2; J: TRBJ2-1; CDR3: CASSLLDRSYNEQFF
V: TRBV19; J: TRBJ1-1; CDR3: CASSIDQSSYTEAFF
V: TRBV10-3; J: TRBJ2-3; CDR3: CAISSGDFTDTQYF
V: TRBV20-1; J: TRBJ2-7; CDR3: CSARATSASCEQYF
V: TRBV4-2; J: TRBJ1-6; CDR3: CASSQDSSQDNSPLHF
V: TRBV2; J: TRBJ2-1; CDR3: CASSRSLGGAEQFF
V: TRBV6-5; J: TRBJ2-7; CDR3: CASRTTGGSYEQYF
V: TRBV9; J: TRBJ2-1; CDR3: CASSVAWTGSYNEQFF
V: TRBV7-2; J: TRBJ1-5; CDR3: CASSSLAGEGNQPQHF
V: TRBV9; J: TRBJ2-7; CDR3: CASSGQGTYEQYF
V: TRBV27; J: TRBJ2-7; CDR3: CASNAPGQGYEQYF
V: TRBV20-1; J: TRBJ2-3; CDR3: CSARVWQGASTDTQYF
V: TRBV4-2; J: TRBJ2-1; CDR3: CASSQTVGRGTIYEQFF
V: TRBV28; J: TRBJ1-1; CDR3: CASSPPGQLNTEAFF
V: TRBV11-3; J: TRBJ2-1; CDR3: CASSLDPESSYNEQFF
V: TRBV7-3; J: TRBJ1-1; CDR3: CASSLTPLSFAGYTEAFF
V: TRBV2; J: TRBJ2-2; CDR3: CASRRGKTNTGELFF
V: TRBV10-3; J: TRBJ2-6; CDR3: CASRPGTSGGAFGANVLTF
V: TRBV29-1; J: TRBJ2-6; CDR3: CSVEGGATGANVLTF
V: TRBV11-2; J: TRBJ2-5; CDR3: CASSLDGLGFSETQYF
V: TRBV7-3; J: TRBJ2-1; CDR3: CASSLGIGNEQFF
V: TRBV7-2; J: TRBJ2-5; CDR3: CASSLASGGGQETQYF
V: TRBV2; J: TRBJ1-5; CDR3: CASSEQGSNQPQHF
V: TRBV28; J: TRBJ1-1; CDR3: CASSSGGGVNTEAFF
V: TRBV12-3/TRBV12-4; J: TRBJ2-1; CDR3: CASSLGVSGGAGIDEQFF